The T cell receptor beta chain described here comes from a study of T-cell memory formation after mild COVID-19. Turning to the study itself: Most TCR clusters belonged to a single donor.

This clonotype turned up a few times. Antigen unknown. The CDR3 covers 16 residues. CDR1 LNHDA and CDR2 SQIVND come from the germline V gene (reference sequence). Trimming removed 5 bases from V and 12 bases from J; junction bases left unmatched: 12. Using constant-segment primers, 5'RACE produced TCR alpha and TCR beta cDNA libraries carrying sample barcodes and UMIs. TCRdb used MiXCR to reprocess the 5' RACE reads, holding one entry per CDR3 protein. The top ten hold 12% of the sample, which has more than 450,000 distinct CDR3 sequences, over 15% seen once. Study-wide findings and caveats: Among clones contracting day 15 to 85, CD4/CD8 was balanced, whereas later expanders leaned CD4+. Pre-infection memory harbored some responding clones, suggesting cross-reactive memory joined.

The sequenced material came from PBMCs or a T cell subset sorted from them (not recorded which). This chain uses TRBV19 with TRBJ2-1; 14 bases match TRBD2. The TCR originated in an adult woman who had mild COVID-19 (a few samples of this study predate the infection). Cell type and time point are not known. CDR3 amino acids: CASSLHPTSGRVGQFF. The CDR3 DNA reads TGTGCCAGTAGTCTCCACCCGACTAGCGGGAGGGTAGGGCAGTTCTTC. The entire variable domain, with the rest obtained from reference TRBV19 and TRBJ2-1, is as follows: DGGITQSPKYLFRKEGQNVTLSCEQNLNHDAMYWYRQDPGQGLRLIYYSQIVNDFQKGDIAEGYSVSREKKESFPLTVTSAQKNPTAFYLCASSLHPTSGRVGQFFGPGTRLTVL.